The source of this T cell receptor beta chain is a study of T cell clusters in autoimmune cytopenias (dated by TCRdb to about 2019). About the investigation overall: Healthy donor controls had a mean age of around 52 years and a median age of approximately 62 years, with about half of the roughly 40 female. For primary cytopenia, the controls were about 26 age-matched healthy donors, and for secondary cytopenia, the controls were about 13 age-matched CLL patients. In autoimmune cytopenia patients, peripheral blood TRB and IGH repertoires were sequenced during active disease and over treatment follow-up, together with healthy, CLL and autoimmune hepatitis controls. The goal of the study was to find out whether patients with autoimmune cytopenia have a disease-specific immune repertoire signature that could be used as a blood-based biomarker. Autoimmune hepatitis repertoires were compared against 20 to 25 age- and sex-matched healthy donors. Per sample, TRB sequencing gave a median depth of about 50,000 reads and a median of around 2,200 distinct TRB clonotypes.

No count is recorded, but by frequency this clonotype is medium-sized (0.01 to 0.1%). The target of this receptor is not known. To amplify TRB rearrangements, a touch-down multiplex PCR protocol was run with the TRB-A and TRB-B primer pools combined in a single tube. Illumina adapters and sample indices were added to the amplicons through two consecutive PCR reactions using Phusion HS II polymerase. After gel purification with the NucleoSpin Gel and PCR Clean-up kit, the amplicons were quantified by Qubit and checked for quality on an Agilent 2100 Bioanalyzer. Sequencing of the libraries was performed on an Illumina MiSeq with 600-cycle, single-indexed, paired-end runs. On the authors' methods: TRB reads were aligned and assembled with MiXCR version 2.1.12 using the default MiXCR reference library. A clone was defined by each unique CDR3 nucleotide sequence, and the analysis included only productive sequences supported by at least two reads. To assess repertoire diversity, an R script computed alpha-parameterized diversity profiles (alpha 0 to 5), which included the Shannon (alpha 1) and Simpson (alpha 2) indices. The tcR package was used to compute combinatorial TRB VJ usage, and cohorts were compared on this usage by principal component analysis with ade4. GLIPH clustering of TCRbeta CDR3s was carried out on cohort pairs matched by age and read depth, and cluster frequencies were compared by Wilcoxon test. TCRdb reprocessed the reads, and each CDR3 protein sequence is entered once, without DNA. Here the V and J calls rest on TCRdb's processing, not on the authors' analysis. This sample's records show more than 3,000 distinct CDR3 sequences. Together, the top ten hold 5.5% to 8% of the sample.

Including cysteine and phenylalanine, the CDR3 has 11 amino acids. The nucleotide record is missing. Per sample, approximately 270 ng of peripheral blood genomic DNA, 35,000 to 45,000 genome equivalents, was used for TRB amplification. Overall results and qualifications from the work: Shifts in the TRB repertoire, including less even repertoires in secondary cytopenia and CLL, were mostly a reflection of lymphoma bias and not of autoimmunity. The cluster-lack signature was not observed for secondary cytopenia versus CLL, as the signature was apparently masked by the dominant lymphoma-associated repertoire. The T cell clusters were defined only in silico, and the functional role of the clusters was left to be validated experimentally. GLIPH suggested that primary autoimmune cytopenia patients lacked physiological T cell clusters: some 55 clusters were exclusive to healthy donors versus 15 to 20 exclusive to patients. Healthy donors showed approximately 3-fold more exclusive TRB clusters than active autoimmune hepatitis patients, consistent with an autoimmunity-wide signature.

A further study also used this sample, focusing on T cell repertoires in aging, cancer and after chemotherapy. As that second paper reports: Donors spanned six age groups from 30 or younger to 70 or older, with at least three individuals per group. Control TCR repertoires from healthy donors were recorded over several months to years, and clear clonal overlap was observed across re-sampling. Several million TCR reads were contained in the full dataset. Compared with age-matched healthy donors, untreated patients with hematological or solid cancers had significantly lower TCR diversity and higher clonality in blood. In healthy donors, the drop in TCR diversity with age came mainly from a loss of richness, whereas in cancer patients a loss of evenness also played a part. In both cancer cohorts, the median generation probability rose over the chemotherapy interval, which suggests that the repertoire was reconstituted through rebound thymic output. It was noted by the authors that conclusions about immunological memory after chemotherapy cannot be drawn from the repertoire data. To examine immunoaging and T cell reconstitution after chemotherapy, the study profiled TCR beta repertoires in peripheral blood from healthy donors and cancer patients. Alongside fewer than 100 healthy donors serving as a reference group, the cohort included 218 cancer patients, of whom some 94 had hematological cancers and approximately 120 had solid cancers. MiXCR versions 2.12 and 3.0.5 were used to process the TRB sequences. The repertoire metrics were Shannon diversity, evenness, clonality (calculated as one minus evenness), and diversity profiles parameterized by alpha from 0 to 5. Generation probabilities of clones in paired pre- and post-chemotherapy samples were computed with the IGoR algorithm.

What was sequenced was peripheral blood. The TCR was taken from a human donor in good health. The rearrangement joined TRBV12-3 or TRBV12-4 to TRBJ2-5; TCRdb's D call of TRBD1 is untestable without DNA. The CDR3 sequence is CASSLGGTQYF.